A selection of T cell receptor beta chains follows, all from one sample in a study of T-cell reconstitution after alpha-beta-depleted transplantation in children. One entry per CDR3 protein, called by TCRdb with MiXCR from the PCR reads. The sample holds 420,000 or so distinct CDR3 sequences; around 9.9% are singletons and the top ten take roughly 5.5%. The material sequenced was PBMCs from the stem cell graft donor, taken from the stem cell graft. These receptors were taken from a human donor who donated a stem cell graft to a child with acute myeloid leukemia. Both conserved end residues are part of each CDR3. D genes are given only for firm matches. Rows may omit the clone size; those that give it use once, few, many or a size class.

D gene: NA
V gene: TRBV19
clone size: NA
J gene: TRBJ1-1
CDR3 DNA: TGTGCCAGTAGTATTGGGGGTTGGACTGAAGCTTTCTTT
CDR3 protein: CASSIGGWTEAFF

D gene: NA
V gene: TRBV29-1
clone size: many
J gene: TRBJ1-1
CDR3 DNA: TGCAGCGTCCCAGGACAGTTCCTGGGCACTGAAGCTTTCTTT
CDR3 protein: CSVPGQFLGTEAFF

D gene: NA
V gene: TRBV29-1
clone size: few
J gene: TRBJ1-1
CDR3 DNA: TGCAGCGTTGCTGCAGGGAACACTGAAGCTTTCTTT
CDR3 protein: CSVAAGNTEAFF

D gene: NA
V gene: TRBV5-5
clone size: few
J gene: TRBJ2-7
CDR3 DNA: TGTGCCAGCAGCTTGGGTCTTATCCCCGGCGAGCAGTACTTC
CDR3 protein: CASSLGLIPGEQYF

D gene: NA
V gene: TRBV9
clone size: NA
J gene: TRBJ1-3
CDR3 DNA: TGTGCCAGCAGCCGGGACGGCATCTCTGGAAACACCATATATTTT
CDR3 protein: CASSRDGISGNTIYF

D gene: TRBD2
V gene: TRBV15
clone size: few
J gene: TRBJ2-2
CDR3 DNA: TGTGCCACCAGCAGAGTGACTAGCGGGGGAACCGGGGAGCTGTTTTTT
CDR3 protein: CATSRVTSGGTGELFF

D gene: NA
V gene: TRBV7-9
clone size: NA
J gene: TRBJ2-2
CDR3 DNA: TGTGCCAGCAGCATACCCTGGGCATTGGCCGGGGAGCTGTTTTTT
CDR3 protein: CASSIPWALAGELFF

D gene: TRBD1
V gene: TRBV12-3/TRBV12-4
clone size: NA
J gene: TRBJ2-3
CDR3 DNA: TGTGCCAGCAGTCACCGGGACAGGGCCACAGATACGCAGTATTTT
CDR3 protein: CASSHRDRATDTQYF

D gene: NA
V gene: TRBV20-1
clone size: few
J gene: TRBJ2-1
CDR3 DNA: TGCAGTGCTAGCCAGGGGAGAGGGGGCAATGAGCAGTTCTTC
CDR3 protein: CSASQGRGGNEQFF

D gene: NA
V gene: TRBV5-1
clone size: NA
J gene: TRBJ2-1
CDR3 DNA: TGCGCCAGCAGCCCTGGGGGGTCGGGAGAGCTTTACAATGAGCAGTTCTTC
CDR3 protein: CASSPGGSGELYNEQFF

D gene: NA
V gene: TRBV7-9
clone size: few
J gene: TRBJ2-3
CDR3 DNA: TGTGCCAGCAGCCCCACCCAGGGAAGGGGCACAGATACGCAGTATTTT
CDR3 protein: CASSPTQGRGTDTQYF

D gene: TRBD1
V gene: TRBV20-1
clone size: NA
J gene: TRBJ2-2
CDR3 DNA: TGCAGTGCTCGGACAGGGGCGAACACCGGGGAGCTGTTTTTT
CDR3 protein: CSARTGANTGELFF

D gene: NA
V gene: TRBV7-8
clone size: medium-sized
J gene: TRBJ1-5
CDR3 DNA: TGTGCCAGCAGTCGACCGTACGGGGGCCAAAATCAGCCCCAGCATTTT
CDR3 protein: CASSRPYGGQNQPQHF

D gene: NA
V gene: TRBV10-3
clone size: many
J gene: TRBJ1-1
CDR3 DNA: TGTGCCAGCGTGGGGCAGGAGAACACTGAAGCTTTCTTT
CDR3 protein: CASVGQENTEAFF

D gene: TRBD1
V gene: TRBV5-1
clone size: few
J gene: TRBJ2-3
CDR3 DNA: TGCGCCACCACTAAGAACGGACAGGACACAGATACGCAGTATTTT
CDR3 protein: CATTKNGQDTDTQYF

D gene: NA
V gene: TRBV10-3
clone size: NA
J gene: TRBJ2-1
CDR3 DNA: TGTGCCATCTCAGGGGCGAGGGGCAATGAGCAGTTCTTC
CDR3 protein: CAISGARGNEQFF

D gene: TRBD2
V gene: TRBV9
clone size: NA
J gene: TRBJ2-1
CDR3 DNA: TGTGCCAGCAGCGTAGGGTCTAGCGGGGGGGCCGATGAGCAGTTCTTC
CDR3 protein: CASSVGSSGGADEQFF

D gene: NA
V gene: TRBV2
clone size: few
J gene: TRBJ2-5
CDR3 DNA: TGTGCCAGCAGTGAAACCGCAAGGTACCAAGAGACCCAGTACTTC
CDR3 protein: CASSETARYQETQYF

D gene: TRBD2
V gene: TRBV9
clone size: NA
J gene: TRBJ2-5
CDR3 DNA: TGTGCCAGCAGCGTAGCGGCTAGCGGGATACAAGAGACCCAGTACTTC
CDR3 protein: CASSVAASGIQETQYF

D gene: TRBD2
V gene: TRBV6-1
clone size: NA
J gene: TRBJ2-5
CDR3 DNA: TGTGCCAGCATATCCGGGGGAGGGGAGACCCAGTACTTC
CDR3 protein: CASISGGGETQYF